Following are 11 T cell receptor beta chains from one sample sequenced in a study of patients with pleural tuberculosis. TCRdb re-called the reads through MiXCR, storing one row per CDR3 protein. The data show almost 30,000 distinct CDR3 sequences, over 15% seen once. The sequenced sample was peripheral blood. These receptors all stem from a human donor with pleural tuberculosis.

This clonotype occurred a few times. V and J are TRBV4-3 and TRBJ2-7; no reliable D call. This CDR3 spans 16 amino acids. The V gene lost 0 bases and the J gene lost 3 bases, with 15 bases spanning the gap. The germline V gene encodes CDR1 LGHNA and CDR2 YSLEER. Written as DNA, the CDR3 is TGCGCCAGCAGCCAAGATCGGCAGACCCCTAGCTACGAGCAGTACTTC. Its protein product is CASSQDRQTPSYEQYF.

This chain uses TRBV2 with TRBJ2-7; 11 bases map to TRBD1. Germline V gene lookup returns CDR1 SNHLY and CDR2 FYNNEI. V trimming: 6 bases; J trimming: 3 bases; junction bases outside the gene matches: 4. The length of the CDR3 is 14 residues. The CDR3 region has the DNA TGTGCCAGCAGCCGGGGACAGGGGGTCTACGAGCAGTACTTC. This encodes CASSRGQGVYEQYF. The full variable domain, completed using reference TRBV2 and TRBJ2-7, is EPEVTQTPSHQVTQMGQEVILRCVPISNHLYFYWYRQILGQKVEFLVSFYNNEISEKSEIFDDQFSVERPDGSNFTLKIRSTKLEDSAMYFCASSRGQGVYEQYFGPGTRLTVT.

This clonotype was recorded at least ten times. V is TRBV9 and J is TRBJ2-7; tentatively, D is TRBD1 or TRBD2 (5 bases each). Germline V lookup: CDR1 SGDLS, CDR2 YYNGEE. V was cut by 5 bases and J by 4 bases, with 13 bases left in between. This CDR3 has 13 residues. The CDR3 is CASSLGEPYEQYF. Written as DNA, the CDR3 is TGTGCCAGCAGTCTGGGGGAGCCGTACGAGCAGTACTTC.

This clonotype was observed many times. The genes are TRBV20-1 and TRBJ2-7, with 12 bases matching TRBD2. Germline assignment: CDR1 DFQATT and CDR2 SNEGSKA (reference sequence). The CDR3 loop spans 15 amino acids. With V trimmed by 1 base and J by 4 bases, 5 bases remained unmatched. CDR3: CSARVLAGGSYEQYF. CDR3 coding DNA: TGCAGTGCTAGAGTTCTAGCGGGGGGGTCGTACGAGCAGTACTTC.

This clonotype appeared many times. The genes are TRBV20-1 and TRBJ1-1; perhaps TRBD1 as D (5 bases). The germline gives CDR1 DFQATT, CDR2 SNEGSKA (reference sequence). V was pared by 0 bases and J by 2 bases, with 16 bases between. The CDR3 sequence is 16 residues long. The CDR3 reads CSARDWGGGGNTEAFF. The CDR3 coding sequence is TGCAGTGCTAGAGATTGGGGGGGGGGTGGAAACACTGAAGCTTTCTTT.

The rearrangement uses TRBV6-5 and TRBJ1-1; unclear D gene. The germline V gene encodes CDR1 MNHEY and CDR2 SVGAGI. The CDR3 runs to 13 residues. With 3 bases removed from V and 4 bases from J, the gap between germline ends came to 9 bases. Written as DNA, the CDR3 is TGTGCCAGCAGTTATACAGACATCACTGAAGCTTTCTTT. Translating it yields CASSYTDITEAFF.

This clonotype has a count of ten or more. The chain links TRBV28 to TRBJ2-1; D is possibly TRBD1 (5 bases). This CDR3 comprises 14 residues. V was shortened by 5 bases and J by 6 bases, with 14 bases between the two germline ends. Germline-derived CDR1 and CDR2 are MDHEN and SYDVKM. CDR3 nucleotide sequence: TGTGCCAGCAGTGAACAAAGGGGTTCCAATGAGCAGTTCTTC. Protein sequence: CASSEQRGSNEQFF.

This clonotype is medium-sized within its sample. The chain combines TRBV28 with TRBJ1-1; TRBD1 is a possible D gene (5 bases). Trimming pared 2 bases from V and 2 bases from J, leaving 9 bases between. CDR3 length: 14 residues. The germline CDR1 and CDR2 sequences are MDHEN and SYDVKM. This chain's CDR3 is CASSLDGANTEAFF. The DNA of the CDR3 is TGTGCCAGCAGTTTAGATGGGGCAAACACTGAAGCTTTCTTT.

This clonotype was seen once. A much larger clone differs by one base, so this may be a read error. V is TRBV19 and J is TRBJ2-1, with D hard to call. Trimming cost V 0 bases and J 10 bases, with 16 bases left between them. CDR3 size: 15 residues. Germline V lookup: CDR1 LNHDA, CDR2 SQIVND (reference sequence). The CDR3 region is CASSIEKARTQEQFF. Written as DNA, the CDR3 is TGTGCCAGTAGTATAGAGAAAGCGAGAACCCAAGAGCAGTTCTTC.

This clonotype was counted a few times. This chain connects TRBV30 to TRBJ1-2; 8 nucleotides align to TRBD1. V dropped 3 bases and J dropped 3; count of bases not matched to a gene: 6. Germline CDR1 GTSNPN, CDR2 SVGIG (reference sequence). This CDR3 spans 14 amino acids. The CDR3 protein is CAWREGQGDYGYTF. DNA for the CDR3: TGTGCCTGGAGGGAAGGACAGGGAGACTATGGCTACACCTTC.

This clonotype was counted ten times or more. DNA for the CDR3: TGTGCCAGCAGCTTAATGGGACAGGGGAATCAGCCCCAGCATTTT. Protein product: CASSLMGQGNQPQHF. The genes are TRBV7-9 and TRBJ1-5; 10 bases align to TRBD1. Germline CDR1 reads SEHNR; CDR2 reads FQNEAQ (reference sequence). This CDR3 comprises 15 residues. V dropped 2 bases and J dropped 4; count of bases not matched to a gene: 2.